This is a list of T cell receptor beta chains from one sample in a study of T-cell reconstitution after alpha-beta-depleted transplantation in children. TCRdb used MiXCR to reprocess the PCR reads, holding one entry per CDR3 protein. The data contain about 360,000 distinct CDR3 sequences, about 14% of them singletons. The source material was PBMCs, sampled from the stem cell graft. These receptor sequences come from a human donor who donated a stem cell graft to a child with Fanconi anemia. Both conserved end residues are part of each CDR3. D genes are given only for firm matches. Size tells how often a clone was seen (once, few, many) or the class of an expanded clone, and some rows leave it out.

CDR3aa: CASTNRGLNYGYTF
CDR3nt: TGTGCCAGCACCAACAGGGGGCTTAACTATGGCTACACCTTC
d_gene: TRBD1
v_gene: TRBV6-1
abundance: NA
j_gene: TRBJ1-2

CDR3aa: CASSYLAPVGYEAFF
CDR3nt: TGTGCCAGCAGCTACTTAGCCCCTGTAGGGTATGAAGCTTTCTTT
d_gene: NA
v_gene: TRBV27
abundance: many
j_gene: TRBJ1-1

CDR3aa: CAPAARQPYGYTF
CDR3nt: TGTGCCCCAGCTGCCAGACAACCCTATGGCTACACCTTC
d_gene: NA
v_gene: TRBV7-4
abundance: few
j_gene: TRBJ1-2

CDR3aa: CASRGTGTVGGYTF
CDR3nt: TGTGCCAGCAGGGGGACAGGGACGGTCGGCGGCTACACCTTC
d_gene: TRBD1
v_gene: TRBV28
abundance: many
j_gene: TRBJ1-2

CDR3aa: CASSFSTLGQFNEKLFF
CDR3nt: TGTGCCAGCAGCTTTTCAACCCTGGGACAGTTTAATGAAAAACTGTTTTTT
d_gene: TRBD1
v_gene: TRBV7-8
abundance: NA
j_gene: TRBJ1-4

CDR3aa: CASSLGTPTEDTQYF
CDR3nt: TGTGCCAGCAGCCTGGGGACCCCGACGGAAGATACGCAGTATTTT
d_gene: NA
v_gene: TRBV6-1
abundance: NA
j_gene: TRBJ2-3

CDR3aa: CSARDQRGTGELFF
CDR3nt: TGCAGTGCTAGAGATCAAAGGGGCACCGGGGAGCTGTTTTTT
d_gene: NA
v_gene: TRBV20-1
abundance: many
j_gene: TRBJ2-2

CDR3aa: CSVLPPRGLETQYF
CDR3nt: TGCAGCGTACTACCACCCAGGGGGCTTGAGACCCAGTACTTC
d_gene: TRBD1
v_gene: TRBV29-1
abundance: many
j_gene: TRBJ2-5

CDR3aa: CASSPVGFYEAFF
CDR3nt: TGTGCCAGCTCACCAGTAGGGTTTTATGAAGCTTTCTTT
d_gene: NA
v_gene: TRBV18
abundance: NA
j_gene: TRBJ1-1

CDR3aa: CASSLVSGQPQHF
CDR3nt: TGTGCCAGCAGTTTAGTCTCAGGTCAGCCCCAGCATTTT
d_gene: NA
v_gene: TRBV27
abundance: few
j_gene: TRBJ1-5

CDR3aa: CATGQGLEETQYF
CDR3nt: TGTGCCACCGGACAGGGACTCGAAGAGACCCAGTACTTC
d_gene: TRBD1
v_gene: TRBV19
abundance: few
j_gene: TRBJ2-5

CDR3aa: CSVVSGGGDTQYF
CDR3nt: TGCAGCGTTGTTAGCGGGGGAGGAGATACGCAGTATTTT
d_gene: TRBD2
v_gene: TRBV29-1
abundance: few
j_gene: TRBJ2-3

CDR3aa: CASSPTPGGGAVSNQPQHF
CDR3nt: TGTGCCAGCTCACCAACTCCCGGAGGCGGGGCGGTGAGCAATCAGCCCCAGCATTTT
d_gene: NA
v_gene: TRBV18
abundance: once
j_gene: TRBJ1-5

CDR3aa: CASGGPSNQPQHF
CDR3nt: TGTGCCAGCGGTGGGCCTAGCAATCAGCCCCAGCATTTT
d_gene: NA
v_gene: TRBV6-2/TRBV6-3
abundance: NA
j_gene: TRBJ1-5